This passage covers 4 T cell receptor beta chains from one sample sequenced in a study of T-cell memory formation after mild COVID-19. Via MiXCR, TCRdb re-called the 5' RACE reads, giving one row per CDR3 protein. The data show about 110,000 distinct CDR3 sequences, over 10% seen once. The sequencing sample was made of PBMCs or a T cell subset sorted from them (not recorded which). The receptors come from an adult woman who had mild COVID-19 (a few samples of this study predate the infection). Cell type and time point are not known.

The chain uses TRBV2 and TRBJ1-2, with D maybe TRBD1 (6 bases). V was pared by 9 bases and J by 10 bases, with 15 bases between. The germline V gene has CDR1 SNHLY and CDR2 FYNNEI. The CDR3 spans 11 residues. The CDR3 DNA reads as TGTGCCAGTCCCTTGGGGGGCCTCTACACCTTC. Its protein product is CASPLGGLYTF.

The chain recombines TRBV11-2 with TRBJ1-2, with 7 nucleotides matching TRBD1. J gave up 1 base and V 3 bases, and 5 bases lay outside the gene matches. The CDR3 has 15 amino acids. CDR1 and CDR2 from the germline V gene are SGHAT and FQNNGV. The CDR3 region has the DNA TGTGCCAGCAGCTTGGCGGCAGGGGGTAACTATGGCTACACCTTC. Residues: CASSLAAGGNYGYTF.

This chain links TRBV9 with TRBJ1-2; D unresolved. CDR1 SGDLS and CDR2 YYNGEE come from the germline V gene. This CDR3 spans 16 amino acids. V was pared by 3 bases and J by 3 bases, with 18 bases between. The CDR3 here is CASSADGGRYDYGYTF. The DNA for the CDR3 is TGTGCCAGCAGCGCGGACGGCGGAAGGTATGACTATGGCTACACCTTC. The variable domain in full, completed from reference TRBV9 and TRBJ1-2, reads DSGVTQTPKHLITATGQRVTLRCSPRSGDLSVYWYQQSLDQGLQFLIQYYNGEERAKGNILERFSAQQFPDLHSELNLSSLELGDSALYFCASSADGGRYDYGYTFGSGTRLTVV.

The table lists this clonotype with many counts. As DNA, the CDR3 is TGTGCCAGCAGCTTACTTGAATACACCGGGGAGCTGTTTTTT. It specifies CASSLLEYTGELFF. The rearrangement uses TRBV7-6 and TRBJ2-2; D call uncertain. CDR1 is SGHVS and CDR2 is FNYEAQ in the germline V gene. Trimming left V 2 bases short and J 3 bases short, with 7 bases between. The CDR3 has 14 residues.